What follows describes a single T cell receptor (beta chain). Its antigen specificity is not known. No clone much larger than this one lies a single base away; base qualities are absent. These data originate in a study of cytomegalovirus exposure and HLA in healthy donors (dated by TCRdb to 2016 to 2017). Study-wide context: According to an earlier analysis of 550 to 750 of the donors, about 170 million T cells yielded some 120 million unique TCR beta sequences and approximately 300 Gb of sequence data. Around 330 gigabases of sequencing data and 70 million to 95 million unique TCR sequences made up an early release that covered some 640 HLA-typed donors. The genetic ancestry cluster associated with self-reported Caucasian donors included 65% to 90% of the roughly 400 genotyped donors. The aim of the study was to test whether cataloging public T cell receptors could identify signatures of past pathogen exposure. Using immunosequencing, the study profiled T cell repertoires from 666 subjects and related those repertoires to cytomegalovirus serostatus. Besides the first cohort of around 670 subjects, a separate validation cohort made up of around 120 different subjects was used. The study combined high-throughput TCR immunosequencing, statistical association of individual TCRs with disease status, and machine learning to predict cytomegalovirus infection status. A later analysis re-examined previously published TCR beta repertoires from 600 to 700 donors and added high-resolution HLA genotyping to investigate patterns of TCR occurrence. Rather than drawing on any new phenotypic data, the later analysis identified candidate immune exposures from TCR beta sequences and the way those sequences occurred across donors. In an earlier analysis of roughly 580 of the donors, high-throughput TCR beta sequencing was used to judge whether each TCR beta V gene segment behaved as functional or pseudogenic. Donor age, sex, ethnicity and CMV serostatus were compiled alongside the repertoire data. Genome-wide SNP genotypes for about 55% of the roughly 670 donors were used in a later genetic analysis, which treated that subset as a discovery cohort. Every discovery cohort repertoire had been produced on one sequencing platform. Class I and class II HLA loci were covered by the typing at four-digit resolution. Typing coverage varied by locus: roughly 629-640 donors for A, B, C, DRB1 and DQB1; more than 500 for DQA1; 606 for DPA1; roughly 450 for DPB1. Because of strong linkage in the cohort, four to six DR-DQ haplotypes were treated as single units for association and clustering. Among about 360 genotyped donors of the cohort, an average of approximately 240,000 unique TCR beta nucleotide sequences were sequenced per donor, roughly 18% of them non-productive.

Libraries were made using the immunoSEQ multiplex PCR assay. The multiplex PCR relied on a mix of 60 forward primers for TCR Vbeta segments and 13 reverse primers for TCR Jbeta segments. The CDR3 region of rearranged TCR beta genes was amplified from genomic DNA with a multiplex PCR assay. The amplified TCR beta libraries were sequenced on the Illumina HiSeq System as 87-base-pair reads. Under the source paper's analysis protocol: A later analysis tallied around 80 million unique TCR beta chains across the 666 repertoires, and some 10 million of those chains were shared by two or more donors. Raw reads were error-corrected and collapsed into unique sequences by a nearest-neighbor algorithm in which closely related sequences were merged to remove PCR and sequencing errors. CDR3 sequences were aligned to IMGT reference sequences to assign V, D and J gene segments. Each retained sequence needed at least a six-nucleotide match to both a V gene segment and a J gene segment. Rearrangements were called productive when the CDR3 lacked stop codons and stayed in frame with V and J; all others were non-productive. Following IMGT convention, CDR3 was defined as the stretch from the second conserved V-encoded cysteine up to the conserved J-encoded phenylalanine. In an earlier analysis of roughly 610 of the donors, sequences lacking an unambiguous match to a single V gene segment were excluded. In an earlier analysis of almost 600 of the donors, a V segment was called functional when productive rearrangements were above 56.7%, and segregating when the standard deviation between donors exceeded 5%. A statistical classification framework was built for diagnosing cytomegalovirus status from the catalog of TCR beta chain sequences. In a later analysis, V and J genes were assigned by comparing TCR nucleotide sequences against IMGT/GENE-DB human TR gene sequences. Using the TCRdist pipeline, a later analysis assigned CDR3 sequences along with most-parsimonious VDJ recombination scenarios. In a later analysis, each TCR beta chain was defined by its CDR3 amino acid sequence together with its V-gene family, and reads without a unique V-gene family were excluded. As a way to deal with suspected cross-contamination and a sequencing artifact, a later analysis dropped nearly 600 nucleotide sequences that were highly shared and had low generation probability. For each public chain, a later analysis derived a clonal expansion index from normalized ranks of inferred template counts within each repertoire. A later analysis computed generation probabilities with a VDJ recombination model fitted to out-of-frame rearrangements, and checked the results against IGoR. In a later analysis, hypergeometric tests were used to score TCR-TCR, TCR-HLA and TCR-CMV co-occurrence, with a repertoire-size bias correction applied to TCR pairs. In a later analysis, false discovery rates were estimated by permuting HLA or CMV assignments 20 times. In a later analysis, co-occurring TCRs were grouped with DBSCAN, and TCRdist sequence similarity was added when clustering was performed within HLA-allele-positive subsets. Repertoires with fewer than 30,000 or more than 120,000 public chains were left out of co-occurrence clustering, as were about 5 repertoires with anomalous nucleotide sharing. In its TCRdb copy, this immuneACCESS table keeps in-frame sequences only and misses some clones. Where compared with another copy, unresolved V genes explain less than half of these, and the others have no known cause. That table furnishes V, J and clone size, whereas the DNA furnished D and trimming. The sample includes about 160,000 clones, with roughly 80% observed a single time. The ten largest clones capture roughly 8% of the sample.

Points the paper makes about the study in general: A later analysis associated about 18,000 TCR beta sequences with specific HLA alleles at a false discovery rate of 0.05. Because HLA typing was unavailable for some donors at each locus, only the typed subset was used in association tests. Correlated functional status among segregating V segments might be attributable to linkage disequilibrium, but an unknown experimental factor could not be ruled out. Roughly 15 rarely observed V segments, including chromosome 9 orphons, were excluded from the earlier analysis of about 610 of the donors because counts were too low. In a later analysis, HLA-associated TCR beta chains showed more clonal expansion and lower generation probabilities than non-associated chains that were equally common. When HLA alleles, especially DR and DQ, strongly co-occurred, attributing TCR associations to individual alleles was difficult. According to a later genetic analysis, donors in an Asian-associated ancestry cluster had fewer N-insertions in productive TCRs than the approximately 690-donor mean. Only TCR beta chains were sequenced in this cohort, and the absence of alpha or paired-chain data limited detectable features. Cytomegalovirus status was reported to be diagnosed by the classifier with high specificity and sensitivity in both the original and validation cohorts. For the cohort, immune exposure information was limited to CMV serostatus. An association between a missense DCLRE1C variant and V-gene and J-gene trimming of TCR beta chains was found in a later genetic analysis and replicated in an independent cohort. The study gave a list of around 170 TCR beta chains associated with cytomegalovirus. The authors suggested that the approach could potentially be extended to other disease states and immunological phenotypes. In an earlier analysis of roughly 560 of the donors, most TCR beta V segments were observed in productive rearrangements about 87% or about 30% of the time, broadly matching IMGT annotations. In a later analysis, several top co-occurrence clusters were reported to appear linked to parvovirus B19, influenza, CMV and Epstein-Barr virus. In a later analysis, the rate of TCR association differed among HLA loci, with DRB1 alleles having the most associated TCRs and HLA-C alleles having the fewest. A few of the identified cytomegalovirus-associated TCR beta chains were confirmed in vitro to be specific for cytomegalovirus antigens. A further reported finding was that TCR beta sequences accurately predicted the HLA-A and HLA-B alleles for most subjects in the first cohort. Presence/absence analyses assumed roughly uniform sequencing depth across donors, an assumption that may not hold. A cluster of highly shared sequence variants was judged likely to be a technical artifact of the sequencing pipeline. According to a later analysis, most CMV-associated TCR beta chains appeared to be HLA-restricted, and the HLA associations seemed to be driven largely by CMV exposure. While some public TCRs were present in many individuals, most TCR sequences turned up only very rarely across donors.

The cohort consisted of some 670 healthy bone marrow donors. At the time of sampling, all cohort members were nominally healthy, though unrecorded immune exposures were likely present. The donor tested CMV seropositive and was one of the 289 seropositive cohort members. Each donor provided a peripheral blood sample, and peripheral blood mononuclear cells were used for TCR beta sequencing. Genomic DNA was extracted from the blood cell samples with the Qiagen DNeasy Blood Extraction Kit. This sequence originates from a male donor in good health and CMV-seropositive. Specimen: PBMCs.

CDR3 sequence: CASSFPGEVRELFF. The sequence in DNA is TGTGCCAGCAGCTTCCCCGGGGAGGTCCGGGAGCTGTTTTTT. The chain links TRBV7-9 with TRBJ2-2; TRBD2 is a weak D gene call, 6 bases matching. CDR1 and CDR2 are read off the germline V gene (reference sequence) as SEHNR and FQNEAQ. Reading from cysteine to phenylalanine, the CDR3 counts 14 amino acids. The retained sequence is limited to the CDR3, 42 bases, with the frame set at the first base. Trimming takes 3 bases from V and 9 bases from J, and the germline ends sit 14 bases apart.